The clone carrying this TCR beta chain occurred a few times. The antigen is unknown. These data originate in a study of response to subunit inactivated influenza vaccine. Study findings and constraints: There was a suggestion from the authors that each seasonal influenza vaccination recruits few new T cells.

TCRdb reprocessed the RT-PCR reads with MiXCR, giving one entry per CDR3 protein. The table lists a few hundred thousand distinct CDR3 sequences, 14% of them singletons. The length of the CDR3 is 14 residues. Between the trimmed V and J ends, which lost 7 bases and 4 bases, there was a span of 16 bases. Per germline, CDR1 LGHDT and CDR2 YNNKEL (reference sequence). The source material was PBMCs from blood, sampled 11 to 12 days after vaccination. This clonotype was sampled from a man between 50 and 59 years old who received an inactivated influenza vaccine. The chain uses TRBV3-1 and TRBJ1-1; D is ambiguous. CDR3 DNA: TGTGCCAGCACCCCAAGCGTGGAGAGCACTGAAGCTTTCTTT. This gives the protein CASTPSVESTEAFF.